This T cell receptor (beta chain) was recorded in a study of blood T cell repertoires in COVID-19 (dated by TCRdb to the early 2020s). Regarding the complete study: Samples covering the acute and convalescent phases of COVID-19 were provided by collaborators in the United States, Italy and Spain. Where available, HLA class I and class II types were taken from metadata supplied by the sample provider and were not determined by assay-based typing. Subjects who had been exposed to COVID-19, were actively infected with it, or had recovered from it provided the deeply sampled blood TCRbeta repertoires that made up the dataset. A freely available public database, intended as a resource for researchers studying the immune response to SARS-CoV-2, is where the repertoires were released. Samples came from the ongoing ImmuneRACE study (first 160 participants) plus 1,254 subjects from 6 global collaborators. The prospective study material was composed of cDNA or gDNA derived from T cells, B-cell-depleted T cells, or PBMCs. The sample metadata nearly always contained a de-identified subject ID, COVID-19 status, age in years and sex.

As concerns this clone: There is no known antigen for this receptor. One base away there is no much larger clone; base qualities are not given.

Results and caveats for the whole study, not just this receptor: Clinical and demographic metadata were provided uncurated, with the amount varying by source and participant.

The immunoSEQ Assay, a bias-controlled multiplex PCR, was used to amplify TCRbeta CDR3 regions from genomic DNA. In the source study's methods: Within the assay, amplification of reference gene primers was used to estimate how many nucleated cells each sample contained. Sequence reads were collapsed and filtered to measure the absolute abundance of every unique TCRbeta CDR3 rearrangement. Productive Simpson clonality was computed per sample as the square root of Simpson's diversity index over productive rearrangements. TCRdb holds this immuneACCESS table with in-frame rearrangements only. Some clones are missing; in checked studies, unresolved V genes explain under half, and the rest has no known cause. The V and J calls and clone size were taken over from that table, and D and trimming were inferred from the DNA. Recorded for this sample are some 220,000 clones; 75% to 90% of them occurred a single time. The top ten hold under 4% of the sample.

Participants in the prospective study were enrolled through a virtual design, were aged about 18 to 100 years, and lived in about 25 United States geographic areas. Cohort assignment in the prospective study relied on participant-reported clinical history from a screening survey and a study questionnaire. In the prospective study, mobile phlebotomists collected whole blood, serum and a nasopharyngeal or oropharyngeal swab from each participant. Additional blood draws and questionnaires over a roughly two-month period could optionally be provided by prospective study participants. Blood samples from the prospective study were shipped frozen or at room temperature prior to DNA extraction. The TCR comes from a woman aged 40 to 50 with acute COVID-19. What was sequenced was PBMCs or T cells enriched from blood (not recorded which).

The DNA sequence is given as TGTGCCGATAGGGGGCGCGGGAATTCACCCCTCCACTTT. This translates into CADRGRGNSPLHF. The sequence joins TRBV2 to TRBJ1-6, with 7 bases in between that match TRBD1. Compared with germline, V lacks 11 bases and J lacks 7 bases; bases without a gene match: 8. In the germline V gene, CDR1 corresponds to SNHLY and CDR2 to FYNNEI. From its cysteine to its phenylalanine, the CDR3 spans 13 amino acids. Of all the DNA, just the CDR3 is kept, 39 bases in frame from base 1.